This T cell receptor (beta chain) was found in a study of T cell repertoires in cytomegalovirus infection (dated by TCRdb to the late 2010s). About the study as a whole: Donor HLA type was relevant to the analysis, because carriage of CMV infection together with the matching HLA type was indicated by public TCR beta signatures.

General conclusions and limits of the study: In both this cohort and an independent cohort of approximately 350 donors, the cumulative frequency of public TCR beta family members distinguished carriers of CMV infection plus the relevant HLA type. The ex vivo response was dominated by HLA-C-restricted CMV-specific TCR beta clonotypes, and the single most frequent clonotype in two of eight donors was supplied by these HLA-C-restricted clonotypes.

This clonotype has at least ten counts. Its antigen has not been determined. It has no much larger one-base neighbor in the sample; base qualities were not kept. The sequencer listed for this sample is Illumina HiSeq 1500. TCRdb reprocessing: public reads trimmed at Q25 with fastp, clones called with MiXCR, in-frame beta chains kept. Rows are combined by CDR3 protein, so each entry shows the most common genes and DNA. For this sample the table gives some 230,000 distinct CDR3 sequences, of which about 20% were detected only once. About 18% of the sample is in the top ten clones. CDR1 and CDR2 are read off the germline V gene as LGHNA and YNFKEQ. The CDR3 starts with the cysteine, ends with the phenylalanine, and has 16 residues. Of the read, only the CDR3 DNA is kept; its 48 bases are in frame from base 1. For this chain, trimming is 3 bases at the V end and 5 bases at the J end, and the number of junction bases without a gene match is 9.

The sequence joins TRBV4-2 to TRBJ2-2; TRBD1 aligns with 7 central bases. This receptor was obtained from a human donor in good health (CMV status not recorded). Some clones in this sample may be carry-over from other donors' samples. The sequenced sample consisted of CD8+ T cells from PBMCs. The nucleotide sequence reads as follows: TGTGCCAGCAGCCAGGAGACAGGGATAGAGACCGGGGAGCTGTTTTTT. This is translated as CASSQETGIETGELFF.